This T cell receptor (beta chain) emerged from a study of T cell responses to AZD1222 COVID-19 vaccine. Germline CDR1 is GTSNPN and CDR2 is SVGIG (reference sequence). Trimming at V came to 2 bases and at J to 2 bases, leaving 4 bases not matched to a gene. The CDR3 runs to 14 residues. Clones were sequenced by immunoSEQ multiplex PCR, and TCRdb holds only the in-frame ones, with some missing. The sample consists of 110,000 or so clones, less than 95% of them appearing once. This clone showed up just a few times. This sequence originates from an adult in good health. V usage is TRBV30 and J usage is TRBJ1-2; 8 nucleotides line up with TRBD1. Sequencing was performed on peripheral blood, taken on day 0 of AZD1222 vaccination. Written as DNA, the CDR3 is TGTGCCTGGAGTAGAGACAGGGGAAACTATGGCTACACCTTC. Translating gives CAWSRDRGNYGYTF.